The subject of this entry is one T cell receptor beta chain. The target antigen is unknown. V lost 6 bases and J lost 2, with 16 bases in between. In germline, CDR1 is MNHEY, CDR2 SVGAGI. The CDR3 sequence is 15 residues long. These data come from a study of T cell responses to AZD1222 COVID-19 vaccine. This table comes from immunoSEQ multiplex PCR, and its TCRdb copy is limited to in-frame clones, with some not included. The sample lists 75,000 to 85,000 clones; approximately 90% were seen once. Study results and caveats: A mostly white British donor set with more females was recruited, and clonal diversity was possibly underestimated. Nearly half of spike-specific TCRs reportedly go after variant regions that carry no mutations. Of the AZD1222 recipients, only six were seropositive at baseline. When two AZD1222 doses had been given, Spike-specific TCR breadth and depth rose.

This receptor was obtained from an adult who received the AZD1222 COVID-19 vaccine. The rearrangement uses TRBV6-5 and TRBJ1-2; TRBD1 might be the D (6 bases). Sequenced material: peripheral blood, taken 28 days after the second AZD1222 dose. The CDR3, as DNA: TGTGCCAGCAGGCAGGGGAGGGGAGGAAACTATGGCTACACCTTC. Its translation: CASRQGRGGNYGYTF.